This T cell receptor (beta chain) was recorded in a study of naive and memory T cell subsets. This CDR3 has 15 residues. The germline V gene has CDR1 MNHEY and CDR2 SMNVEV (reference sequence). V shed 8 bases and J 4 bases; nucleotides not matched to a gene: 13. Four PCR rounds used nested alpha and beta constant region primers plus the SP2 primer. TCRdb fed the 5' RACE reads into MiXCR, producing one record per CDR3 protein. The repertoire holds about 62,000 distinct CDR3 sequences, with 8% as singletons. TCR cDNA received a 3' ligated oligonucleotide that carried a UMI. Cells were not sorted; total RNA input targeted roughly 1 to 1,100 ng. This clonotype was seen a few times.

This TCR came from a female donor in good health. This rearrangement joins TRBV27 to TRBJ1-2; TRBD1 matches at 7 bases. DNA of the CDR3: TGTGCCAGCTCGCGACAGGGAGCCGGACCCTATGGCTACACCTTC. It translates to CASSRQGAGPYGYTF.